This TCR beta chain was recovered during a study of T-cell reconstitution after alpha-beta-depleted transplantation in children. Study-wide results and limits: Surviving recipient T cells and thymic progenitors underlay high day-60 TCRbeta diversity in some patients. Among T cells one year after transplant, newly produced cells accounted for most counts and diversity. Expanded graft clones, several hundred of them, were reportedly the source of alpha-beta T cells about two months after transplant.

TCRbeta library preparation incorporated unique molecular identifiers. From the PCR reads, TCRdb called clonotypes with MiXCR, one entry per CDR3 protein. Of roughly 490,000 distinct CDR3 sequences listed, 10% to 12% are singletons. Comments on this clonotype: The antigen is unknown.

Germline loops: CDR1 MDHEN, CDR2 SYDVKM. The CDR3 runs 16 residues. V dropped 1 base and J dropped 0; count of bases not matched to a gene: 5. The source material was PBMCs, mostly from graft donor cells, sampled 180 days after TCRalphabeta/CD19-depleted stem cell transplant. The receptor was isolated from a female patient between 2 and 15 years old who had a stem cell transplant for aplastic anemia, so the T cells may come from the graft donor. The V and J genes are TRBV28 and TRBJ1-1; the match to TRBD1 covers 7 bases. Here the CDR3 reads CASSLFTGAMNTEAFF. The DNA of the CDR3 is TGTGCCAGCAGTTTATTTACAGGGGCCATGAACACTGAAGCTTTCTTT.